This T cell receptor (beta chain) was documented in a study of T-cell memory formation after mild COVID-19. Study at large: Largely, the TCR clusters proved donor specific. General study points: Contracting CD8+ clones were enriched in EMRA, CD4+ mainly in CM and EM. A second wave expanding day 15 to 37 was CD4+-biased; contracting clones were balanced.

A single record per CDR3 protein comes from TCRdb applying MiXCR to the 5' RACE reads. The data contain 100,000 to 150,000 distinct CDR3 sequences, about 18% of them singletons. The CDR3 contains 15 residues. Per the germline V gene, CDR1 is LGHNT and CDR2 is FRNRAP. V was pared by 6 bases and J by 0 bases, with 12 bases between. Concerning this clonotype: The antigen remains undetermined.

V and J are TRBV12-5 and TRBJ2-1, with D possibly TRBD1 on 5 matching bases. The specimen was PBMCs or a T cell subset sorted from them (not recorded which). The TCR sequence derives from a man aged 18-30 years who had mild COVID-19 (a few samples of this study predate the infection). Cell type and time point are not known. CDR3 amino acids: CASGQGMGSYNEQFF. For the CDR3, the DNA is TGTGCTAGTGGCCAGGGAATGGGCTCCTACAATGAGCAGTTCTTC.